This T cell receptor (beta chain) stems from a study of early T cells in non-severe SARS-CoV-2 infection. About the research overall: Unpaired chains resulted from sequencing bulk RNA of unsorted whole blood. Study-wide results and limits: Missing private and CD4 specificities, VDJdb matching favored anti-spike CD8 responses.

The TCR library protocol attached unique molecular identifiers to the individual cDNA molecules. TCRdb reprocessed the 5' RACE reads via MiXCR and lists one record per CDR3 protein. This table holds about 28,000 distinct CDR3 sequences, about 5.7% found once. This clonotype occurred many times. Its target is not known. The CDR3 contains 14 residues. The ends were cut back, 5 bases at V and 7 bases at J, with 15 bases in the middle. The chain links TRBV12-3 or TRBV12-4 to TRBJ2-1; D may match TRBD1 or TRBD2 (6 bases each). This TCR was sampled from an adult who was a healthcare worker with PCR-confirmed SARS-CoV-2 infection or an uninfected control (not recorded which). The specimen sequenced was whole blood. The CDR3 DNA follows: TGTGCCAGCAGTCCCCACGAGGGGGGAAATGAGCAGTTCTTC. Translating gives CASSPHEGGNEQFF.